The 2 T cell receptor beta chains below were found in one sample sequenced in a study of blood T cell repertoires in COVID-19 (dated by TCRdb to 2019 to 2021). The library relied on the immunoSEQ multiplex PCR assay. In TCRdb, the immuneACCESS table is reduced to in-frame sequences with V and J assigned. These tables do not hold every clone; where another copy was compared, an unresolved V gene accounts for under half, and the others remain unexplained. The sample contains under 450,000 clones, around 87% of them found a single time. Of the sample, 1% to 1.5% is held by the ten largest clones. Material: PBMCs or T cells enriched from blood (not recorded which). These receptors were taken from a man younger than 45 who had recovered from COVID-19.

V and J are TRBV6-5 and TRBJ2-1; TRBD2 agrees at 10 bases. With 4 bases clipped from V and 7 bases from J, the junction kept 7 bases outside the gene matches. The CDR3 length is 15 residues. Germline CDR1 is MNHEY and CDR2 is SVGAGI. The CDR3 spells CASSSPSGGRNEQFF. The CDR3 region has the DNA TGTGCCAGCAGTTCTCCTAGCGGGGGTAGAAATGAGCAGTTCTTC.

This sequence joins TRBV5-8 and TRBJ1-6; D ambiguous. Germline V gene lookup returns CDR1 SGHTS and CDR2 YDEGEE. The CDR3 extends over 15 amino acids. V lost 4 bases and J 7 bases, leaving 15 bases between the germline ends. CDR3 protein: CASSIRFPENSPLHF. The CDR3 bases are TGTGCCAGCAGCATCAGGTTCCCAGAGAATTCACCCCTCCACTTT.